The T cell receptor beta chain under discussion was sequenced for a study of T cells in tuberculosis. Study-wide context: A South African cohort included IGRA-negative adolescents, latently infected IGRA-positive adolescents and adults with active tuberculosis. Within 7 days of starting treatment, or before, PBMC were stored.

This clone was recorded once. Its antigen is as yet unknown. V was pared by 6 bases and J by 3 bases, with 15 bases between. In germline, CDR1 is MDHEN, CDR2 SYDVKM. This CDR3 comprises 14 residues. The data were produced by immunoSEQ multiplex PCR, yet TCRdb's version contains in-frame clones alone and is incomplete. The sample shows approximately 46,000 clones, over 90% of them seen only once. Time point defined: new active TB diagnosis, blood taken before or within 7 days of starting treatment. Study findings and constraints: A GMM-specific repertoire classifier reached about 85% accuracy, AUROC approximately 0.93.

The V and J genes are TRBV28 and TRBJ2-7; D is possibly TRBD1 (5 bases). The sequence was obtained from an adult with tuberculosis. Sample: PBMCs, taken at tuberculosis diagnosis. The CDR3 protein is CASRDLTAYYEQYF. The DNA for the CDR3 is TGTGCCAGCAGGGACCTGACAGCCTACTACGAGCAGTACTTC.